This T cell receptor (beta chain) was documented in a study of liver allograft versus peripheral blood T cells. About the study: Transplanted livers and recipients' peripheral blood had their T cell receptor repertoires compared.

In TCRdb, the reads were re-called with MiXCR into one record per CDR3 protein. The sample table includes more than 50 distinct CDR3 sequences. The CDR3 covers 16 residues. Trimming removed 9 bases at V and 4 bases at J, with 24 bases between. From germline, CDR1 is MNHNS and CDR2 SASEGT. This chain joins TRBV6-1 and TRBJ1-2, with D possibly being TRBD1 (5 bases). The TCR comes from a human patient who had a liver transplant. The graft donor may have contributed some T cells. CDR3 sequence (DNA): TGTGCCAGTCACCTCAGGGCAGGGTTCGGGCGCTATGGCTACACCTTC. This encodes CASHLRAGFGRYGYTF.